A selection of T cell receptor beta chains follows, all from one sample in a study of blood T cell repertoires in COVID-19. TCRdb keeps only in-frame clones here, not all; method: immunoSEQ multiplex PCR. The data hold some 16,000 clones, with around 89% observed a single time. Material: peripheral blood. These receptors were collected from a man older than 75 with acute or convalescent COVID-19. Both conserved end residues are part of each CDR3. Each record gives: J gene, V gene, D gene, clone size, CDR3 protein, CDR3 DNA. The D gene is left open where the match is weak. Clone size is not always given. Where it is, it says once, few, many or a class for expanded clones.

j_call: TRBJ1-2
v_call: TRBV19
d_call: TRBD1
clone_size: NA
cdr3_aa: CASSTDRGPYGYTF
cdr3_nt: TGTGCCAGTAGTACCGACAGGGGTCCCTATGGCTACACCTTC

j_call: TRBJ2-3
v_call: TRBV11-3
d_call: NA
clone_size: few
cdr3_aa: CASSFAGEEADTQYF
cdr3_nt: TGTGCCAGCAGCTTCGCCGGCGAAGAGGCAGATACGCAGTATTTT

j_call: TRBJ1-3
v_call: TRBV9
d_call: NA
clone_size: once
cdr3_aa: CASTQAPDPSGNTIYF
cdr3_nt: TGTGCCAGCACCCAGGCCCCAGACCCCTCTGGAAACACCATATATTTT

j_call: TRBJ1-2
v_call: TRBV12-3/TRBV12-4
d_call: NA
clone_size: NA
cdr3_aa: CASKRAGDYGYTF
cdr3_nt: TGTGCCAGCAAACGCGCAGGGGACTATGGCTACACCTTC

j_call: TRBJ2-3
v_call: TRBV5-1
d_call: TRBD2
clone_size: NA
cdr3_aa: CASSYPGTSGLTDTQYF
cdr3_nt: TGCGCCAGCAGCTATCCCGGGACTAGCGGACTCACAGATACGCAGTATTTT

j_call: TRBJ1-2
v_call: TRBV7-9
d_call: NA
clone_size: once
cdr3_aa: CASTPAGRANYGYTF
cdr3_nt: TGTGCCAGCACCCCAGCGGGCAGGGCTAACTATGGCTACACCTTC

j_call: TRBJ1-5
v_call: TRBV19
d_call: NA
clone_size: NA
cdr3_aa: CASSIGDQGGLPQHF
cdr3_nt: TGTGCCAGTAGTATAGGTGATCAGGGAGGGCTGCCCCAGCATTTT

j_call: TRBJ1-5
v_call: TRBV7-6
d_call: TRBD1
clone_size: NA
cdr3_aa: CASSLDRGKGNQPQHF
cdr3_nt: TGTGCCAGCAGCTTAGACAGGGGGAAAGGCAATCAGCCCCAGCATTTT

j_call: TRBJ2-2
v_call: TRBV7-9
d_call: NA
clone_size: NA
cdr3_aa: CASSHSGGGELFF
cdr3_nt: TGTGCCAGCAGCCACAGTGGTGGCGGGGAGCTGTTTTTT

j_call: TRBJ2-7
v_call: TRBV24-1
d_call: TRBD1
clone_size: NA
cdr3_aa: CATSDLGHGTGVSYEQYF
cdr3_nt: TGTGCCACCAGTGATTTAGGCCATGGGACAGGAGTTTCCTACGAGCAGTACTTC

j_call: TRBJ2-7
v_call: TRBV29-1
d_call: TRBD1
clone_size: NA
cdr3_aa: CSVDPGGPEQYF
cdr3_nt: TGCAGCGTTGACCCAGGGGGCCCCGAGCAGTACTTC

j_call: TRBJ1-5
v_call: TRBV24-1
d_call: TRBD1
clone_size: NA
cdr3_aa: CATAPRDRGFQPQHF
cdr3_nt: TGTGCCACCGCCCCCCGGGACAGGGGCTTCCAGCCCCAGCATTTT

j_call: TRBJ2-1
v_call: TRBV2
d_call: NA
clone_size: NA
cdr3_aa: CASSGRTDTFSYNEQFF
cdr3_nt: TGTGCCAGCAGTGGGAGGACAGACACTTTCTCCTACAATGAGCAGTTCTTC

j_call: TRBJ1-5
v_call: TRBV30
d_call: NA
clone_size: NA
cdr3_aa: CAWSVSGAGMNQPQHF
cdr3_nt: TGTGCCTGGAGTGTAAGCGGTGCAGGCATGAATCAGCCCCAGCATTTT

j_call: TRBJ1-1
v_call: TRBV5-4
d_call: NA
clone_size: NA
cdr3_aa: CASSQGFTEAFF
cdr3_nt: TGTGCCAGCAGCCAGGGGTTCACTGAAGCTTTCTTT

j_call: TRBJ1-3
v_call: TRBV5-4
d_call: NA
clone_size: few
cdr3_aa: CASSLDRPRSGNTIYF
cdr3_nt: TGTGCCAGCAGCTTGGACAGGCCTCGCTCTGGAAACACCATATATTTT

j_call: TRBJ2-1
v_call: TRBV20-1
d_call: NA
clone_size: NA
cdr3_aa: CSRLGRAEQFF
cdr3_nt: TGCAGTCGCCTCGGCAGGGCCGAGCAGTTCTTC

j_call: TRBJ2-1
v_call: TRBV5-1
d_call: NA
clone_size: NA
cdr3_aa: CASSRGAGALQWNEQFF
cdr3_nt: TGCGCCAGCAGCCGAGGGGCGGGGGCCCTACAATGGAATGAGCAGTTCTTC

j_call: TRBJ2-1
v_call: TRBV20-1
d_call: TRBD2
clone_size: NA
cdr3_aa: CSAGGGSEQFF
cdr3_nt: TGCAGTGCCGGGGGGGGAAGTGAGCAGTTCTTC

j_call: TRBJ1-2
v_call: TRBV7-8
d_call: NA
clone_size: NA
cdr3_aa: CASSLSGRQGRGYTF
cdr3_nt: TGTGCCAGCAGCTTATCGGGACGCCAGGGGCGAGGCTACACCTTC